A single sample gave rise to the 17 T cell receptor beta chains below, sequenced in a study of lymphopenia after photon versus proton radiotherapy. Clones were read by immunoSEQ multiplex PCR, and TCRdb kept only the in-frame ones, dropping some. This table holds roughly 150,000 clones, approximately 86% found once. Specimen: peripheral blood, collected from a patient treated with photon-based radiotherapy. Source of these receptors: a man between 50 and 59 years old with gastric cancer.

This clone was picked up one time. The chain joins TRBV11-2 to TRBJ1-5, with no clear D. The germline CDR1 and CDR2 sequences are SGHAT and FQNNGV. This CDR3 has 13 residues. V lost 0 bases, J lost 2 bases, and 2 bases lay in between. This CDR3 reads CASSLDRNQPQHF. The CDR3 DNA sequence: TGTGCCAGCAGCTTAGACCGCAATCAGCCCCAGCATTTT.

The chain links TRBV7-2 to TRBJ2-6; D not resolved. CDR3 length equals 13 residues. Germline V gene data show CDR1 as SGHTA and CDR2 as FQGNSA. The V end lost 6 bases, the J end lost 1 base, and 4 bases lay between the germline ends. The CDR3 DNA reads TGTGCCAGCAGTCAGTCTGGGGCCAACGTCCTGACTTTC. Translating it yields CASSQSGANVLTF.

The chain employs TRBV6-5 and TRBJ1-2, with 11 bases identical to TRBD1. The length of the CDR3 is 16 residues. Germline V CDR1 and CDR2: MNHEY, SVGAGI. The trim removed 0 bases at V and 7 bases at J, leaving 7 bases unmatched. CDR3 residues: CASSYSRTGGLVGYTF. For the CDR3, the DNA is TGTGCCAGCAGTTACTCTAGGACAGGGGGCCTTGTTGGCTACACCTTC.

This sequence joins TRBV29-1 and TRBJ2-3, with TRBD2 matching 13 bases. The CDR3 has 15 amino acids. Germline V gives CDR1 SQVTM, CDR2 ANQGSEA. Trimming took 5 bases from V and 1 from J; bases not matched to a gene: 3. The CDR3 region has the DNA TGCAGCGTTAGGACTAGCGGGAGTGGCACAGATACGCAGTATTTT. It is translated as CSVRTSGSGTDTQYF.

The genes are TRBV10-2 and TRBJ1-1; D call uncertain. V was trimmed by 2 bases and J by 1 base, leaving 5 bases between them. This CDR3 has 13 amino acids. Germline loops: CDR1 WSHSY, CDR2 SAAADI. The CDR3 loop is CASSEGGNTEAFF. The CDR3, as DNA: TGCGCCAGCAGTGAGGGCGGGAACACTGAAGCTTTCTTT.

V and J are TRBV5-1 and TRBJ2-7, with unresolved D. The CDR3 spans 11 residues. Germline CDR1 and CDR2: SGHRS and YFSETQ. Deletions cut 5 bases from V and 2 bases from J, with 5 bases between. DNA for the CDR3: TGCGCCAGCAGAGACGCCTACGAGCAGTACTTC. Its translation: CASRDAYEQYF. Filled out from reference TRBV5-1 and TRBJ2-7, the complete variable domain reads KAGVTQTPRYLIKTRGQQVTLSCSPISGHRSVSWYQQTPGQGLQFLFEYFSETQRNKGNFPGRFSGRQFSNSRSEMNVSTLELGDSALYLCASRDAYEQYFGPGTRLTVT.

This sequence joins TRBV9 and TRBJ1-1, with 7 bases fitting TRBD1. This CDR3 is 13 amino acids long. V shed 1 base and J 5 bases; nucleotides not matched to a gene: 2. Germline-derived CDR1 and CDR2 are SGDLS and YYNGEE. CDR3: CASSVLTGTEAFF. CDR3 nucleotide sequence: TGTGCCAGCAGCGTATTGACAGGGACTGAAGCTTTCTTT.

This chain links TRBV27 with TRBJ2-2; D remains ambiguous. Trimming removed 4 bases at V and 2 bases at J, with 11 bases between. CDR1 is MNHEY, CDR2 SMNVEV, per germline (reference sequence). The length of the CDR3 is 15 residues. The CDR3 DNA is TGTGCCAGCAGTTACTCGTCGGGCAACACCGGGGAGCTGTTTTTT. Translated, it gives CASSYSSGNTGELFF.

The CDR3 loop is CASSRIDRGGYTF. The DNA for the CDR3 is TGCGCCAGCAGCCGAATCGACAGGGGAGGCTACACCTTC. The gene calls are TRBV4-1 and TRBJ1-2, with 8 bases matching TRBD1. The CDR3 sequence is 13 residues long. V shed 4 bases, J shed 8 bases, and the junction held 6 bases outside the gene matches. Germline V gene sequence: CDR1 MGHRA, CDR2 YSYEKL.

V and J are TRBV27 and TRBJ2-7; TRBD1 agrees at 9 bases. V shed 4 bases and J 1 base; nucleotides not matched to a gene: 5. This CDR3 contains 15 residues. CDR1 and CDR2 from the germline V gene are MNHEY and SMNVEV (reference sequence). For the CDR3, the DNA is TGTGCCAGCAGTTCCTCCGGGACAGGGTCCTACGAGCAGTACTTC. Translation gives CASSSSGTGSYEQYF.

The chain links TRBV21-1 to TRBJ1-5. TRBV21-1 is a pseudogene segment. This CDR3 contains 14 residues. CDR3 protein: CASSKGRDNQPQHF. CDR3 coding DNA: TGTGCCAGCAGCAAAGGTAGGGACAATCAGCCCCAGCATTTT.

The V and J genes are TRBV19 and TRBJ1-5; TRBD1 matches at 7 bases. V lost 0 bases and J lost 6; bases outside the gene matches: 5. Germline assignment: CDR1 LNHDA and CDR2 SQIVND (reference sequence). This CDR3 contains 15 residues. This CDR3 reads CASSIDDRVLQPQHF. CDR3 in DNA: TGTGCCAGTAGTATAGATGACAGGGTTCTTCAGCCCCAGCATTTT.

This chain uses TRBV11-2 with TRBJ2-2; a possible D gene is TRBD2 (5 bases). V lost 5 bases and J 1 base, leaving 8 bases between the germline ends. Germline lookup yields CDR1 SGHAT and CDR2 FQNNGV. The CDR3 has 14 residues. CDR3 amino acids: CASSTGRNTGELFF. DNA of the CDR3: TGTGCCAGCAGCACGGGAAGGAACACCGGGGAGCTGTTTTTT.

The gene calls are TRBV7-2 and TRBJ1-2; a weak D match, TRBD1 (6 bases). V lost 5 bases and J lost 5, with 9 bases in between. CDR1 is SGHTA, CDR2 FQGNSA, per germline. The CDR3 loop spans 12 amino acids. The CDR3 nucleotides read TGTGCCAGCAGCCTACAGGGATATGGCTACACCTTC. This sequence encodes CASSLQGYGYTF. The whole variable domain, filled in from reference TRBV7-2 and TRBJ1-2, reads GAGVSQSPSNKVTEKGKDVELRCDPISGHTALYWYRQSLGQGLEFLIYFQGNSAPDKSGLPSDRFSAERTGGSVSTLTIQRTQQEDSAVYLCASSLQGYGYTFGSGTRLTVV.

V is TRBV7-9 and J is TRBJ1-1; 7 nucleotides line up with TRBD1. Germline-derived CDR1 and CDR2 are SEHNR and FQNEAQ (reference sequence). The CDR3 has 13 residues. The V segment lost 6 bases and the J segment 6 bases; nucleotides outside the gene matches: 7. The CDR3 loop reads CASSSQGGSEAFF. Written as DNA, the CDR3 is TGTGCCAGCAGTTCCCAGGGGGGTTCTGAAGCTTTCTTT.

In DNA form, the CDR3 reads TGTGCCAGCAGCTTCACCCACTGGACAGGGGATGCCATGCGATACCCAGATACGCAGTATTTT. It is translated as CASSFTHWTGDAMRYPDTQYF. The chain joins TRBV13 to TRBJ2-3; 9 bases are shared with TRBD1. The CDR3 consists of 21 residues. The germline V gene encodes CDR1 PRHDT and CDR2 FYEKMQ (reference sequence). Trimming removed 3 bases from V and 4 bases from J; junction bases left unmatched: 23.

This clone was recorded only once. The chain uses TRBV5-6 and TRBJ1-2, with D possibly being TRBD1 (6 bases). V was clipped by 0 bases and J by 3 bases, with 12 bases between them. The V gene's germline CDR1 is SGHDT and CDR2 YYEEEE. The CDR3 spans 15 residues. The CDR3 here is CASSLGGQRDYGYTF. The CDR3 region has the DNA TGTGCCAGCAGCTTGGGAGGACAGCGGGACTATGGCTACACCTTC.